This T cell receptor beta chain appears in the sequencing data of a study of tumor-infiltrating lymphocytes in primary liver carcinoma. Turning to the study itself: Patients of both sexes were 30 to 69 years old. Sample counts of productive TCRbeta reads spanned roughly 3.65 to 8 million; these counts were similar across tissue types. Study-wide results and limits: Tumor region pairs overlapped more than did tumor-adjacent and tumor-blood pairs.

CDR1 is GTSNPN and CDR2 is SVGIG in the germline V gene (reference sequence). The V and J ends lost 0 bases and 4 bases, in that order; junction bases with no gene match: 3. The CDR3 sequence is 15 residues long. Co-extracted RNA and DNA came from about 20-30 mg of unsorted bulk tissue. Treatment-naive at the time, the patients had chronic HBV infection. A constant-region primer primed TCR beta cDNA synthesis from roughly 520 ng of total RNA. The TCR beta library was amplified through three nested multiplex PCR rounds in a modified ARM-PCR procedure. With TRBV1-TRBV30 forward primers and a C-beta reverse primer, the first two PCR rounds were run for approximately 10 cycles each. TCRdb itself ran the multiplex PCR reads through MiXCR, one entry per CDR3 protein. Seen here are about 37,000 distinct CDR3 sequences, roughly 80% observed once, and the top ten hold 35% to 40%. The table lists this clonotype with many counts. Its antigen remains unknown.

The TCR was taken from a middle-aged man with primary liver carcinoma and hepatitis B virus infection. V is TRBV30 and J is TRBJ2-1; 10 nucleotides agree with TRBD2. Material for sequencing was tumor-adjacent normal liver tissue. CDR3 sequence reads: CAWSVLAGLYNEQFF. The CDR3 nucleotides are TGTGCCTGGAGTGTACTAGCGGGACTGTACAATGAGCAGTTCTTC.